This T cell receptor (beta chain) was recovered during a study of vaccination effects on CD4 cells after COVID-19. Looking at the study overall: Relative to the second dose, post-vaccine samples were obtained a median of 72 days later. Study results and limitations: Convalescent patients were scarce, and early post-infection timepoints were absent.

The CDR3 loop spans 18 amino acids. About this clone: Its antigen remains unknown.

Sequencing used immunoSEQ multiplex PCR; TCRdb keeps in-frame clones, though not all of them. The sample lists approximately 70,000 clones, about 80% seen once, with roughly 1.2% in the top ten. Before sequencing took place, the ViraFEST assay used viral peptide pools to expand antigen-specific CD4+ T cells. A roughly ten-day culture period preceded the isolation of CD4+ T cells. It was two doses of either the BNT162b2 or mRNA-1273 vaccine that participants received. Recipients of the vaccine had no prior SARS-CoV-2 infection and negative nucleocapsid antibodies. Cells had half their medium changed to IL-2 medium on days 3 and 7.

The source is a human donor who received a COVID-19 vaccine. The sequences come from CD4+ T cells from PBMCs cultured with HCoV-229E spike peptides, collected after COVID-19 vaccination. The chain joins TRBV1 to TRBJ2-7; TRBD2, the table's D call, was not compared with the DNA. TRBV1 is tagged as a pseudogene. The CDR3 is CTSSQDLMERGTSYEQYV. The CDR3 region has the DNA TGCACCAGCAGCCAAGATCTTATGGAGCGGGGAACATCCTACGAGCAGTACGTC.